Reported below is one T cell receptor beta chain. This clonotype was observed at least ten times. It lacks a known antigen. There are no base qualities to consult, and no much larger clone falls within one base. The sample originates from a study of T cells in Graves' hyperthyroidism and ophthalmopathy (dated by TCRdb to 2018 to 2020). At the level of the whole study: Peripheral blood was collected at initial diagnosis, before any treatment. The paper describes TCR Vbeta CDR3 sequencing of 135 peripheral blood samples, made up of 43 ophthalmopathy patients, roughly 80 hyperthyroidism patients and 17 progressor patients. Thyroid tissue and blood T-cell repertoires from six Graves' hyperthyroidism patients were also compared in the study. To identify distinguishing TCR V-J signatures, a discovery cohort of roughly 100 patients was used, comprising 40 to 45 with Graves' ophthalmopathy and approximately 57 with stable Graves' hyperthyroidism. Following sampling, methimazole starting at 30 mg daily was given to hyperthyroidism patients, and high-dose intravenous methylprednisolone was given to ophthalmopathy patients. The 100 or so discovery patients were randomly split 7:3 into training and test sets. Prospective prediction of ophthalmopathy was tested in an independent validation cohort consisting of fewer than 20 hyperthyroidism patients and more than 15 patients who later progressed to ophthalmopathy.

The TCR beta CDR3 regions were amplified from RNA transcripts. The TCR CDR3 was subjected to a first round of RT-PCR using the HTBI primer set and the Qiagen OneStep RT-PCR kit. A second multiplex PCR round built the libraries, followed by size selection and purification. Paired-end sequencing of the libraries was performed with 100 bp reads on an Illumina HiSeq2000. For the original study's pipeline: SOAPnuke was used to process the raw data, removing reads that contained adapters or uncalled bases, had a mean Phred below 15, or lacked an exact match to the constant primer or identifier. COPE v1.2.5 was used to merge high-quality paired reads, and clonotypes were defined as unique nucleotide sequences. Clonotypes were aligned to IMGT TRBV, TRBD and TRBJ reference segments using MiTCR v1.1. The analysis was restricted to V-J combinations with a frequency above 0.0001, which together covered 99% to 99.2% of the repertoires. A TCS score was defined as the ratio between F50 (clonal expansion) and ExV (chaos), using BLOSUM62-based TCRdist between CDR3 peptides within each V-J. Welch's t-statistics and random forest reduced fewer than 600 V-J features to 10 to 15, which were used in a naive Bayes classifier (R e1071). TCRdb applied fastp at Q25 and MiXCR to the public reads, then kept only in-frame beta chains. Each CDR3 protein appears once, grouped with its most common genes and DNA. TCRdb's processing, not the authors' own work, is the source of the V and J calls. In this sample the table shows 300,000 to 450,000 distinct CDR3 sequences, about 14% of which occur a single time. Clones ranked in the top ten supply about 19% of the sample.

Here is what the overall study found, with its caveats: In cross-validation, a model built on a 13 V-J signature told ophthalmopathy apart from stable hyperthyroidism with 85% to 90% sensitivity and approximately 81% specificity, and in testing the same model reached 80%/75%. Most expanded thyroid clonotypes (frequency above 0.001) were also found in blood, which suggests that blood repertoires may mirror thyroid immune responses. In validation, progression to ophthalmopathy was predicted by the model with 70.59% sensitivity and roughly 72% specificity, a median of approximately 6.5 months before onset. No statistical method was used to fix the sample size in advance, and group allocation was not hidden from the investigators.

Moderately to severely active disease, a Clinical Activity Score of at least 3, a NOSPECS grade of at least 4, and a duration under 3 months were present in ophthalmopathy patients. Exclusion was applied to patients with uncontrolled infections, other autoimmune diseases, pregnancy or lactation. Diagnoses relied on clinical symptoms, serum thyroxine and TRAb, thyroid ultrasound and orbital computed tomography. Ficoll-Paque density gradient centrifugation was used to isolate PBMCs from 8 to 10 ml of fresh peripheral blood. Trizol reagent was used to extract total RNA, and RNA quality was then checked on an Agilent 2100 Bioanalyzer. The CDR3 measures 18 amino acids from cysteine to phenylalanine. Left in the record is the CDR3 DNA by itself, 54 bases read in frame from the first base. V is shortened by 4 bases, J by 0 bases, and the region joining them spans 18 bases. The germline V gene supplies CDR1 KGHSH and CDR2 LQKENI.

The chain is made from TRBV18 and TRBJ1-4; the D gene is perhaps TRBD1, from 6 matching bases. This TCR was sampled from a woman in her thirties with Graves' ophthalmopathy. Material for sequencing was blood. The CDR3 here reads CASSRWDIPVATNEKLFF. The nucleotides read TGTGCCAGCTCACGGTGGGACATTCCTGTTGCAACTAATGAAAAACTGTTTTTT.